One and the same sample provided the 10 T cell receptor beta chains below, sequenced in a study of molecular identifiers for immune sequencing clone quantification. TCRdb ran MiXCR on the PCR reads and lists one entry per CDR3 protein. The sample carries about 65,000 distinct CDR3 sequences, around a sixth recorded once. Sequenced input: naive CD8+ T cells from blood, with Jurkat cell RNA spiked in. This sample's subset: FACS-sorted CD8+CD4-CCR7+CD45RA+ naive T cells. The receptors here all came from a human donor in good health. Some libraries in this study had Jurkat cell RNA spiked in.

The table lists this clonotype with many counts. The CDR3 region has the DNA TGCGCCAGCAGCCTAACTGACAGGCCGGGAGGTTCAGATACGCAGTATTTT. Translating gives CASSLTDRPGGSDTQYF. The chain couples TRBV5-1 to TRBJ2-3, with a tentative D call TRBD2 (7 bases). The CDR3 is 17 amino acids. Trimming stripped 4 bases from V and 4 bases from J, with 22 bases between. CDR1 SGHRS and CDR2 YFSETQ come from the germline V gene.

This clonotype occurred many times. The chain joins TRBV4-2 to TRBJ2-6, with D possibly being TRBD2 (6 bases). The germline CDR1 and CDR2 sequences are LGHNA and YNFKEQ. The ends were cut back, 3 bases at V and 0 bases at J, with 9 bases in the middle. The CDR3 is 16 residues long. The DNA of the CDR3 is TGTGCCAGCAGCCACTCGGGAGACTCTGGGGCCAACGTCCTGACTTTC. Encoded protein: CASSHSGDSGANVLTF.

This clonotype was seen at least ten times. This chain links TRBV3-1 with TRBJ2-7; 12 bases match TRBD2. The germline CDR1 and CDR2 sequences are LGHDT and YNNKEL (reference sequence). V lost 0 bases, J lost 7 bases, and 7 bases stayed unmatched. The CDR3 totals 16 residues. In nucleotides, the CDR3 is TGTGCCAGCAGCCAAGAAGGACTAGCGGGACAGGGGGAGCAGTACTTC. Translating gives CASSQEGLAGQGEQYF.

With respect to this clonotype: The conserved closing phenylalanine or tryptophan is absent in this CDR3, likely reflecting a read error. In DNA form, the CDR3 reads TGTGCCAGCAATGGACTAGCGGGAGGGCCGCCAGATACGCAGTATTTG. Translated, it gives CASNGLAGGPPDTQYL. This chain uses TRBV6-2 or TRBV6-3 with TRBJ2-3; 15 bases agree with TRBD2. The CDR3 runs to 16 residues. The J segment lost 4 bases and the V segment lost 7 bases, leaving 6 bases of the junction unmatched. From germline, CDR1 is MNHEY and CDR2 SVGEGT.

The table lists this clonotype with many counts. The V call is TRBV6-4, the J call TRBJ2-5; the match to TRBD1 covers 10 bases. Germline V gene lookup returns CDR1 MRHNA and CDR2 SNTAGT. V lost 10 bases and J lost 4; bases outside the gene matches: 21. The CDR3 has 18 residues. The CDR3, as DNA: TGTGCCATCAAGAACCGGGACAGGGGCTTGAGCGGGAGAGAGACCCAGTACTTC. It is translated as CAIKNRDRGLSGRETQYF.

This clonotype was detected ten times or more. The rearrangement uses TRBV15 and TRBJ2-3; D gene ambiguous. This CDR3 has 18 amino acids. Germline CDR1 LNHNV, CDR2 YYDKDF (reference sequence). Trimming stripped 6 bases from V and 2 bases from J, with 24 bases between. This chain's CDR3 is CATRAAAGPYEVTDTQYF. The CDR3, as DNA: TGTGCCACCAGAGCCGCCGCCGGGCCATACGAGGTCACAGATACGCAGTATTTT.

This clonotype was observed at least ten times. This rearrangement joins TRBV4-3 to TRBJ2-7, with 8 bases aligning to TRBD2. V trimming: 1 base; J trimming: 3 bases; junction bases outside the gene matches: 2. The CDR3 runs 14 residues. Germline-derived CDR1 and CDR2 are LGHNA and YSLEER. Written as DNA, the CDR3 is TGCGCCAGCAGCCAAGCGGGAGGGGGCTACGAGCAGTACTTC. Amino acids: CASSQAGGGYEQYF.

This clonotype was seen many times. J is TRBJ1-2 and V is TRBV29-1, with no clear D. Trimming removed 2 bases from V and 7 bases from J, with 8 bases in between. The CDR3 runs 11 residues. CDR1 and CDR2 (germline): SQVTM, ANQGSEA. The CDR3 region is CSVESVIGYTF. For the CDR3, the DNA is TGCAGCGTTGAATCCGTGATTGGCTACACCTTC.

In this sample, this clonotype turned up many times. This chain connects TRBV7-2 to TRBJ2-1, with TRBD2 matching 11 bases. This CDR3 is 15 amino acids long. V shed 3 bases and J 7 bases; nucleotides not matched to a gene: 5. Per germline, CDR1 SGHTA and CDR2 FQGNSA. CDR3 sequence reads: CASSFVAGGPNEQFF. CDR3 DNA: TGTGCCAGCAGCTTTGTAGCGGGAGGGCCGAATGAGCAGTTCTTC.

The V gene is TRBV15, the J gene TRBJ2-7, with TRBD1 matching over 10 bases. The CDR3 covers 18 residues. The V gene's germline CDR1 is LNHNV and CDR2 YYDKDF (reference sequence). J gave up 6 bases and V 0 bases, and 14 bases lay outside the gene matches. CDR3 in amino acids: CATSRDLYSRQGACEQYF. Written as DNA, the CDR3 is TGTGCCACCAGCAGAGATCTTTATTCTCGACAGGGGGCGTGCGAGCAGTACTTC.